This T cell receptor beta chain was sequenced during a study of T cell responses to AZD1222 COVID-19 vaccine. Study details: Some second doses came at about 4 weeks and others at about 12 weeks; these were pooled.

Produced via immunoSEQ multiplex PCR; TCRdb's table is partial and in-frame only. The data contain tens of thousands of clones, more than 75% of them seen just once; the ten biggest clones take up around 20%. Germline CDR1 is MNHEY and CDR2 is SVGAGI. The germline V and J ends were trimmed by 5 bases and 4 bases, with 12 bases remaining between them. The CDR3 loop spans 14 amino acids. Study observations and caveats: Only after the peak T cell response were repertoires sampled. Most donors were white British, females outnumbered males, and clonal diversity was possibly underestimated. When two AZD1222 doses had been given, Spike-specific TCR breadth and depth rose.

Comments on this clone: What it recognizes is unknown.

The input for sequencing was peripheral blood, taken on day 0 of AZD1222 vaccination. The chain has TRBV6-5 and TRBJ1-3; the D gene is possibly TRBD1 (5 bases). This TCR was recovered from an adult in good health. In DNA, the CDR3 is TGTGCCAGCAGTCTCGGGGGTTCGGGAAACACCATATATTTT. Translation gives CASSLGGSGNTIYF.